The rows below give T cell receptor beta chains drawn from one sample of a study of CD8+ T cells in alopecia areata. The assay was immunoSEQ multiplex PCR, and TCRdb's table has in-frame clones only and misses some. This sample has about 140,000 clones, with about 60% found just once. Sequences were derived from CD4+ T cells sorted from blood, sampled at week 0. All receptors come from a human donor with alopecia areata. The CDR3 runs from the conserved cysteine through the conserved F or W. Fields, in order: V gene, D gene, J gene, clone size, CDR3 DNA, CDR3 protein. The D gene is left open where the match is weak. Size values are once, few and many counts, or a class for expanded clones, and some rows have none.

V gene: TRBV2
D gene: .
J gene: TRBJ2-1
clone size: .
CDR3 DNA: TGTGCCAGCAGCCCCAGACTAGGTACTGTCGGTGAGCAGTTCTTC
CDR3 protein: CASSPRLGTVGEQFF

V gene: TRBV10-3
D gene: TRBD1
J gene: TRBJ1-2
clone size: few
CDR3 DNA: TGTGCCATCAGTGTCGGACAGGGGAACTATGGCTACACCTTC
CDR3 protein: CAISVGQGNYGYTF

V gene: TRBV5-1
D gene: .
J gene: TRBJ2-5
clone size: .
CDR3 DNA: TGCGCCAGCAGAGAGCTGTACCAAGAGACCCAGTACTTC
CDR3 protein: CASRELYQETQYF

V gene: TRBV4-1
D gene: .
J gene: TRBJ1-6
clone size: .
CDR3 DNA: TGCGCCAGCAGCCCCTACACCCGATCCCTAGGGACCGATAATTCACCCCTCCACTTT
CDR3 protein: CASSPYTRSLGTDNSPLHF

V gene: TRBV19
D gene: .
J gene: TRBJ1-5
clone size: few
CDR3 DNA: TGTGCCGCCTCCGGGACTACGGACCAGCCCCAGCATTTT
CDR3 protein: CAASGTTDQPQHF

V gene: TRBV27
D gene: .
J gene: TRBJ1-6
clone size: .
CDR3 DNA: TGTGCCAGCAAACCTCCGGGCGGGGGTTCACCCCTCCACTTT
CDR3 protein: CASKPPGGGSPLHF

V gene: TRBV29-1
D gene: .
J gene: TRBJ2-5
clone size: .
CDR3 DNA: TGCAGCGTCCATCAGGGTTCCGAGACCCAGTACTTC
CDR3 protein: CSVHQGSETQYF

V gene: TRBV30
D gene: TRBD1
J gene: TRBJ1-5
clone size: .
CDR3 DNA: TGTGCCTGGACCCCGGGACAGGGGAAATATCAGCAGCCCCAGCATTTT
CDR3 protein: CAWTPGQGKYQQPQHF

V gene: TRBV6-1
D gene: .
J gene: TRBJ1-5
clone size: few
CDR3 DNA: TGTGCCAGCAGGGGGGATAGCAATCAGCCCCAGCATTTT
CDR3 protein: CASRGDSNQPQHF

V gene: TRBV5-6
D gene: .
J gene: TRBJ1-2
clone size: few
CDR3 DNA: TGTGCCAGCAGCTTTATTGCGGGGGGCCATGGCTACACCTTC
CDR3 protein: CASSFIAGGHGYTF

V gene: TRBV15
D gene: TRBD2
J gene: TRBJ2-3
clone size: .
CDR3 DNA: TGTGCCACCAGCAGAGAGAGGCGCAGCGGGGGGGTCACAGATACGCAGTATTTT
CDR3 protein: CATSRERRSGGVTDTQYF

V gene: TRBV15
D gene: .
J gene: TRBJ2-5
clone size: .
CDR3 DNA: TGTGCCACCAGCAGAGATTCGTCACGGGAGACCCAGTACTTC
CDR3 protein: CATSRDSSRETQYF

V gene: TRBV30
D gene: .
J gene: TRBJ2-1
clone size: few
CDR3 DNA: TGTGCCTGGAGTGAAATGACCTACAATGAGCAGTTCTTC
CDR3 protein: CAWSEMTYNEQFF

V gene: TRBV7-9
D gene: .
J gene: TRBJ2-5
clone size: once
CDR3 DNA: TGTGCCAGCAGCCGGGACCTAATCGAGACCCAGTACTTC
CDR3 protein: CASSRDLIETQYF

V gene: TRBV6-5
D gene: .
J gene: TRBJ2-7
clone size: .
CDR3 DNA: TGTGCCAGCAGTTACGTCAGGGATAGAAACGAGCAGTACTTC
CDR3 protein: CASSYVRDRNEQYF

V gene: TRBV9
D gene: TRBD1
J gene: TRBJ2-4
clone size: few
CDR3 DNA: TGTGCCAGCAGCGCGGGGACAGGTGGGAGAAACATTCAGTACTTC
CDR3 protein: CASSAGTGGRNIQYF

V gene: TRBV10-3
D gene: TRBD2
J gene: TRBJ2-1
clone size: .
CDR3 DNA: TGTGCCATCGGAAGAGCGGGGGGCGGGGGTCATGAGCAGTTCTTC
CDR3 protein: CAIGRAGGGGHEQFF

V gene: TRBV2
D gene: .
J gene: TRBJ1-6
clone size: .
CDR3 DNA: TGTGCCAGCAGTGACTTTTTCTGGACGGTAAATTCACCCCTCCACTTT
CDR3 protein: CASSDFFWTVNSPLHF

V gene: TRBV5-6
D gene: .
J gene: TRBJ1-2
clone size: few
CDR3 DNA: TGTGCCAGCAGCTCACCTGGGGTGTCTCTCGGCTACACCTTC
CDR3 protein: CASSSPGVSLGYTF

V gene: TRBV4-1
D gene: .
J gene: TRBJ1-2
clone size: few
CDR3 DNA: TGCGCCAGCAGCCGAGACACTAACTATGGCTACACCTTC
CDR3 protein: CASSRDTNYGYTF